These 29 T cell receptor beta chains were all obtained from the same sample, sequenced in a study of cytomegalovirus exposure and HLA in healthy donors. PCR used 60 Vbeta primers and 13 Jbeta primers. Repertoires were generated with immunoSEQ multiplex PCR, while TCRdb's copy carries only in-frame clones and drops some. In the table there are tens of thousands of clones, about 85% of which are singletons. The sequencing sample was made of PBMCs. These receptors were obtained from a girl aged 2-15 years in good health and CMV-seropositive.

The chain is built from TRBV7-6 and TRBJ1-3; 8 nucleotides match TRBD1. V lost 3 bases, J lost 4 bases, and 8 bases stayed unmatched. Looked up from germline, CDR1 is SGHVS and CDR2 is FNYEAQ. This CDR3 comprises 16 residues. CDR3 region: CASSLAPGGTGNTIYF. DNA of the CDR3: TGTGCCAGCAGCTTGGCTCCAGGGGGCACAGGAAACACCATATATTTT. Based on the CDR3 plus reference TRBV7-6 and TRBJ1-3, the full variable domain is GAGVSQSPRYKVTKRGQDVALRCDPISGHVSLYWYRQALGQGPEFLTYFNYEAQQDKSGLPNDRFSAERPEGSISTLTIQRTEQRDSAMYRCASSLAPGGTGNTIYFGEGSWLTVV.

The genes are TRBV4-1 and TRBJ2-7; TRBD2 aligns across 7 bases. Germline lookup yields CDR1 MGHRA and CDR2 YSYEKL. This CDR3 spans 18 amino acids. V shed 6 bases, J shed 6 bases, and the junction held 23 bases outside the gene matches. CDR3 bases: TGCGCCAGCAGTAGAGAAAACGTCGGCGGGGCGGGAGCGGGCGAGCAGTACTTC. This sequence encodes CASSRENVGGAGAGEQYF.

The gene calls are TRBV5-1 and TRBJ2-2; D uncertain. The CDR3 extends over 13 amino acids. In germline, CDR1 is SGHRS, CDR2 YFSETQ. V lost 4 bases to trimming and J lost 5 bases, with 9 bases between them. The CDR3 DNA sequence: TGCGCCAGCAGCCCGGCTAGGACCGGGGAGCTGTTTTTT. Its protein is CASSPARTGELFF.

The rearrangement links TRBV5-1 to TRBJ2-5; a weak D match, TRBD2 (5 bases). The CDR3 covers 14 residues. The germline V gene encodes CDR1 SGHRS and CDR2 YFSETQ. Trimming pared 4 bases from V and 2 bases from J, leaving 12 bases between. CDR3 loop: CASSPGFTQETQYF. The CDR3 nucleotides are TGCGCCAGCAGCCCGGGGTTTACACAAGAGACCCAGTACTTC.

The chain uses TRBV28 and TRBJ2-5; TRBD1 matches 12 bases. Germline trimming cut 6 bases from V and 6 bases from J; bases unmatched to any gene: 14. CDR3 length: 17 amino acids. Germline loops: CDR1 MDHEN, CDR2 SYDVKM. The CDR3 DNA is TGTGCCAGCAGGCCAACGGCGGGACAGGGGGCGCGGAAGACCCAGTACTTC. Encoded protein: CASRPTAGQGARKTQYF.

The genes are TRBV6-6 and TRBJ1-2; TRBD1 aligns across 7 bases. The CDR3 runs to 14 residues. From germline, CDR1 is MNHNY and CDR2 SVGAGI (reference sequence). The V gene end was trimmed by 5 bases and the J gene end by 4 bases; junction bases not matched to a gene: 7. CDR3 in amino acids: CASSRQGDPYGYTF. The DNA of the CDR3 is TGTGCCAGCAGTCGACAGGGAGACCCCTATGGCTACACCTTC.

The J gene is TRBJ2-3, the V gene TRBV6-1; D gene uncertain. CDR1 is MNHNS, CDR2 SASEGT, per germline. The CDR3 extends over 8 amino acids. V lost 7 bases to trimming and J lost 15 bases, with 8 bases between them. The CDR3 DNA reads TGTGCCAGCAATTGGCCATATTTT. Translated, it gives CASNWPYF.

This clone was observed a single time. This chain joins TRBV19 and TRBJ2-7; D is unresolved. Germline CDR1 LNHDA, CDR2 SQIVND (reference sequence). Between the trimmed V and J ends, which lost 3 bases and 4 bases, there was a span of 7 bases. This CDR3 contains 12 residues. CDR3 coding DNA: TGTGCCAGTAGTATTCCCGGGTACGAGCAGTACTTC. Amino acids: CASSIPGYEQYF. Based on the CDR3 plus reference TRBV19 and TRBJ2-7, the full variable domain is DGGITQSPKYLFRKEGQNVTLSCEQNLNHDAMYWYRQDPGQGLRLIYYSQIVNDFQKGDIAEGYSVSREKKESFPLTVTSAQKNPTAFYLCASSIPGYEQYFGPGTRLTVT.

The V call is TRBV29-1, the J call TRBJ1-2; TRBD1 matches at 7 bases. The germline V gene has CDR1 SQVTM and CDR2 ANQGSEA. V lost 5 bases, J lost 6 bases, and 6 bases stayed unmatched. The CDR3 contains 12 residues. For the CDR3, the DNA is TGCAGCGTTCCGGGGACAGCTCATGGCTACACCTTC. It encodes CSVPGTAHGYTF.

The count of this clone is one. J is TRBJ2-1 and V is TRBV9, with 8 bases lining up with TRBD1. The V gene's germline CDR1 is SGDLS and CDR2 YYNGEE. This CDR3 spans 15 amino acids. The V and J ends lost 4 bases and 5 bases, in that order; junction bases with no gene match: 8. CDR3 bases: TGTGCCAGCAGCCCTAGCCAGGGGGCGGACAATGAGCAGTTCTTC. Protein: CASSPSQGADNEQFF.

The chain employs TRBV19 and TRBJ1-4; perhaps TRBD1 as D (5 bases). The CDR3 is 14 amino acids. V was trimmed by 5 bases and J by 7 bases, leaving 14 bases between them. In germline, CDR1 is LNHDA, CDR2 SQIVND (reference sequence). In DNA, the CDR3 is TGTGCCAGTAGTCCGGAGGGGAGGGGTGAAAAACTGTTTTTT. Its protein is CASSPEGRGEKLFF.

This clone has just a few counts. CDR3 loop: CASSSRPGEETQYF. Written as DNA, the CDR3 is TGTGCCAGCAGCTCCCGTCCAGGGGAAGAGACCCAGTACTTC. This chain joins TRBV13 and TRBJ2-5; possible D gene TRBD1, 6 bases. V lost 4 bases to trimming and J lost 3 bases, with 12 bases between them. The germline CDR1 and CDR2 sequences are PRHDT and FYEKMQ (reference sequence). The CDR3 runs to 14 residues.

The chain employs TRBV6-1 and TRBJ2-6; D possibly corresponds to TRBD1 (6 bases). The length of the CDR3 is 14 residues. Trimming cost V 9 bases and J 0 bases, with 9 bases left between them. Germline V gives CDR1 MNHNS, CDR2 SASEGT. DNA for the CDR3: TGTGCCAGTCACAGGGTCTCTGGGGCCAACGTCCTGACTTTC. Its protein product is CASHRVSGANVLTF.

V usage is TRBV9 and J usage is TRBJ2-7, with TRBD1 identical over 11 bases. The ends lost 4 bases at V and 6 bases at J; junction bases unmatched: 9. The CDR3 spans 15 residues. Germline CDR1 is SGDLS and CDR2 is YYNGEE. CDR3 region: CASSYSYGTGGEQYF. CDR3 bases: TGTGCCAGCAGCTATAGCTACGGGACAGGGGGCGAGCAGTACTTC.

V usage is TRBV4-1 and J usage is TRBJ1-2; D remains unclear. The CDR3 is made up of 13 amino acids. V was cut by 2 bases and J by 2 bases, with 6 bases left in between. The germline V gene encodes CDR1 MGHRA and CDR2 YSYEKL. CDR3 DNA: TGCGCCAGCAGCCAAACAGCCAACTATGGCTACACCTTC. It translates to CASSQTANYGYTF.

The V and J genes are TRBV29-1 and TRBJ1-2, with D tentatively TRBD1 (5 bases). The CDR3 spans 12 residues. V shed 3 bases and J shed 4 bases, with 9 bases lying between them. Germline V gene data show CDR1 as SQVTM and CDR2 as ANQGSEA. CDR3 DNA: TGCAGCGTTGATCAGGGTCGCTATGGCTACACCTTC. Its protein product is CSVDQGRYGYTF.

V and J are TRBV6-5 and TRBJ2-7; the match to TRBD2 covers 7 bases. After removal of 5 bases from V and 5 bases from J, the junction contained 0 bases not matched to a gene. Germline CDR1 is MNHEY and CDR2 is SVGAGI. The CDR3 runs to 11 residues. CDR3 amino acids: CASSRGDEQYF. The DNA for the CDR3 is TGTGCCAGCAGTCGGGGGGACGAGCAGTACTTC.

The chain recombines TRBV27 with TRBJ2-7, with 8 bases aligning to TRBD1. CDR3 length equals 14 residues. Germline V gene lookup returns CDR1 MNHEY and CDR2 SMNVEV (reference sequence). After removal of 6 bases from V and 5 bases from J, the junction contained 9 bases not matched to a gene. The CDR3 loop is CASSARTGSHEQYF. The CDR3 DNA sequence: TGTGCCAGCAGCGCGAGGACAGGGTCCCACGAGCAGTACTTC.

The rearrangement uses TRBV10-3 and TRBJ1-5, with D perhaps TRBD1 (5 bases). Germline assignment: CDR1 ENHRY and CDR2 SYGVKD. This CDR3 has 14 amino acids. The V end was cut by 6 bases, the J end by 0 bases, with 9 bases between. Here the CDR3 DNA reads TGTGCCATCAGCGGAGGGGATAGCAATCAGCCCCAGCATTTT. Its translation: CAISGGDSNQPQHF.

This clone was found a few times. The V call is TRBV7-2, the J call TRBJ2-2, with 8 positions matching TRBD1. CDR3 length: 17 amino acids. In germline, CDR1 is SGHTA, CDR2 FQGNSA. V lost 3 bases and J lost 5; bases outside the gene matches: 11. CDR3 residues: CASSFTPYRGYTGELFF. In DNA form, the CDR3 reads TGTGCCAGCAGCTTTACCCCATACAGGGGGTATACCGGGGAGCTGTTTTTT.

This sequence joins TRBV5-8 and TRBJ1-5, with D possibly matching TRBD1 (5 bases). V dropped 0 bases and J dropped 4 bases, with 8 bases sitting between them. The germline V gene has CDR1 SGHTS and CDR2 YDEGEE. This CDR3 is 14 amino acids long. In DNA form, the CDR3 reads TGTGCCAGCAGCTTGGTCAGGGAAAATCAGCCCCAGCATTTT. The encoded protein is CASSLVRENQPQHF.

The genes are TRBV28 and TRBJ1-2; TRBD1 agrees at 7 bases. This CDR3 is built from 20 residues. Trimming cost V 5 bases and J 3 bases; bases outside gene matches: 24. The germline gives CDR1 MDHEN, CDR2 SYDVKM. The CDR3 loop reads CASSGPNPSGGSRLDYGYTF. Written as DNA, the CDR3 is TGTGCCAGCAGTGGACCGAACCCCTCAGGGGGATCTCGGTTGGACTATGGCTACACCTTC.

This clone was seen once. This chain links TRBV6-6 with TRBJ1-1; 8 nucleotides align to TRBD1. CDR1 is MNHNY, CDR2 SVGAGI, per germline (reference sequence). The CDR3 contains 15 residues. The V and J ends lost 0 bases and 7 bases, in that order; junction bases with no gene match: 7. The CDR3 sequence is CASSYSTGARHEAFF. For the CDR3, the DNA is TGTGCCAGCAGTTACTCGACAGGGGCCCGCCATGAAGCTTTCTTT.

The chain employs TRBV28 and TRBJ2-7, with 7 bases fitting TRBD1. V shed 5 bases, J shed 3 bases, and the junction held 4 bases outside the gene matches. This CDR3 spans 13 amino acids. Germline-derived CDR1 and CDR2 are MDHEN and SYDVKM. CDR3 bases: TGTGCCAGCAGTCAGGACAGGTTCTACGAGCAGTACTTC. As protein: CASSQDRFYEQYF.

The chain couples TRBV5-1 to TRBJ2-3, with D possibly TRBD1 on 9 matching bases. The CDR3 is 17 amino acids. Germline CDR1 is SGHRS and CDR2 is YFSETQ. Trimming removed 2 bases from V and 3 bases from J, with 19 bases in between. CDR3 coding DNA: TGCGCCAGCAGCTTAACCTTAGCGGGACAGGGAACAGATACGCAGTATTTT. Its translation is CASSLTLAGQGTDTQYF.

This chain connects TRBV6-5 to TRBJ1-5; D remains unclear. V shed 6 bases and J shed 4 bases, with 13 bases lying between them. Germline assignment: CDR1 MNHEY and CDR2 SVGAGI. The CDR3 extends over 14 amino acids. In DNA form, the CDR3 reads TGTGCCAGCAGAGCGGGTAACGGGAATCAGCCCCAGCATTTT. Translated, it gives CASRAGNGNQPQHF.

The CDR3, as DNA: TGCGCCAGCAGCCAAGCAGACAGGGACAATCAGCCCCAGCATTTT. Its protein is CASSQADRDNQPQHF. The chain employs TRBV4-1 and TRBJ1-5; TRBD1 matches 7 bases. From germline, CDR1 is MGHRA and CDR2 YSYEKL. Trimming at V came to 1 base and at J to 3 bases, leaving 3 bases not matched to a gene. The CDR3 loop spans 15 amino acids.

The chain employs TRBV7-9 and TRBJ2-1; 12 nucleotides match TRBD2. Germline assignment: CDR1 SEHNR and CDR2 FQNEAQ (reference sequence). The V and J ends lost 5 bases and 9 bases, in that order; junction bases with no gene match: 14. There are 17 residues in the CDR3. CDR3 sequence: CASSRSGLAGGRGEQFF. CDR3 DNA: TGTGCCAGCAGCCGAAGTGGGCTAGCGGGAGGGCGCGGTGAGCAGTTCTTC.

The chain has TRBV7-9 and TRBJ1-5; D is possibly TRBD1 (6 bases). Trimming took off 3 bases at V and 5 bases at J, with 11 bases between the two ends. Germline V gives CDR1 SEHNR, CDR2 FQNEAQ (reference sequence). The CDR3 runs to 14 residues. The CDR3 DNA reads TGTGCCAGCAGCTTGGGAGGGGGTCATCAGCCCCAGCATTTT. Translating it yields CASSLGGGHQPQHF.